The rows below give T cell receptor beta chains drawn from one sample of a study of regulatory T cells in long-lasting Graves disease. TCRdb ran MiXCR on the multiplex PCR reads and lists one entry per CDR3 protein. The sample comprises hundreds of thousands of distinct CDR3 sequences, approximately 15% of which are singletons, and 18% rests with the top ten. These data also formed part of another study, on T cells in Graves' hyperthyroidism and ophthalmopathy.

Sequencing used peripheral blood mononuclear cells (PBMCs), obtained at new diagnosis, from a patient treated with antithyroid drugs. The receptors derive from a woman in her thirties with Graves disease. CDR3s include the opening cysteine and the closing phenylalanine or tryptophan. A D gene is named only where the DNA matches it firmly. Clone size is not always given. Where it is, it says once, few, many or a class for expanded clones.

j_gene	v_gene	d_gene	abundance	len	CDR3nt	CDR3aa
TRBJ2-5	TRBV10-3	TRBD1	many	13	TGTGCCATCAGTGGACAGGGGCACGAGACCCAGTACTTC	CAISGQGHETQYF
TRBJ1-2	TRBV29-1	.	many	15	TGCAGCGTTAAAACGGAGGGCCAGGGCCTCTATGGCTACACCTTC	CSVKTEGQGLYGYTF
TRBJ2-7	TRBV9	TRBD2	many	15	TGTGCCAGCAGCGTAAGTGTCCGGGGGGCCTACGAGCAGTACTTC	CASSVSVRGAYEQYF
TRBJ2-7	TRBV6-1	TRBD1	many	13	TGTGCCAGCAGGGACAGGAATCAATACGAGCAGTACTTC	CASRDRNQYEQYF
TRBJ2-7	TRBV3-1	.	many	13	TGTGCCAGCAGCCAGGGGCTGTTCAACGAGCAGTACTTC	CASSQGLFNEQYF
TRBJ1-6	TRBV28	TRBD1	.	15	TGTGCCAGCAGTCGGACAGGGAGTCATAATTCACCCCTCCACTTT	CASSRTGSHNSPLHF
TRBJ2-7	TRBV30	.	.	13	TGTGCCTGGAGTTTTGGAAGAACCTACGAGCAGCACTTC	CAWSFGRTYEQHF
TRBJ2-7	TRBV12-3/TRBV12-4	.	many	14	TGTGCCAGCAGTTTAGGTGCAGGGTGGGGCGAGCAGTACTTC	CASSLGAGWGEQYF
TRBJ2-5	TRBV5-1	TRBD2	few	15	TGCGCCAGCAGCGCAGGACTAGCGGGAGAAGAGACCCAGTACTTC	CASSAGLAGEETQYF
TRBJ2-5	TRBV24-1	.	many	12	TGTGCCACCCGGGGGAACAAAGAGACCCAGTACTTC	CATRGNKETQYF
TRBJ2-1	TRBV10-3	TRBD1	many	18	TGTGCCATCAGTAGTACAGGGGGTAACCCGTTCTCCTACAATGAGCAGTTCTTC	CAISSTGGNPFSYNEQFF
TRBJ2-1	TRBV20-1	TRBD2	.	15	TGCAGTGCTCGAGGAATAGCGGGAGTTGGGAATGAGCAGTTCTTC	CSARGIAGVGNEQFF
TRBJ1-2	TRBV30	TRBD1	many	12	TGTGCCTGGAGCCAGACAGGGTTGGGCTACACCTTC	CAWSQTGLGYTF
TRBJ2-2	TRBV19	TRBD2	.	14	TGTGCCAGTAGCCGGACTAGCGCCACCGGGGAGCTGTTTTTT	CASSRTSATGELFF
TRBJ2-7	TRBV6-5	.	many	15	TGTGCCAGCAGTTACATCTCCCTTCCGGCCTACGAGCAGTACTTC	CASSYISLPAYEQYF
TRBJ2-5	TRBV5-1	TRBD1	few	15	TGCGCCAGCAGAAACCCCGGGACAGCCCAAGAGACCCAGTACTTC	CASRNPGTAQETQYF
TRBJ1-6	TRBV6-1	.	many	16	TGTGCCAGCACTTGGACAACGAGGGCCCATAATTCACCCCTCCACTTT	CASTWTTRAHNSPLHF
TRBJ2-2	TRBV24-1	TRBD1	once	16	TGTGCCACCGCAAGGGGACAGGGTTATAGGAACGGGGAGCTGTTTTTT	CATARGQGYRNGELFF
TRBJ1-2	TRBV19	.	.	12	TGTGCCAGTAGTGCAGGGGTGCATGGCTACACCTTC	CASSAGVHGYTF
TRBJ1-6	TRBV5-1	TRBD1	few	16	TGCGCCAGCAGCTTGTCAGGGGGCGCGGGGAATTCACCCCTCCACTTT	CASSLSGGAGNSPLHF
TRBJ2-1	TRBV3-1	.	many	13	TGTGCCAGCAGCCAAACCCGAGGGAGTGAGCAGTTCTTC	CASSQTRGSEQFF
TRBJ1-5	TRBV12-3/TRBV12-4	.	many	12	TGTGCCAGCACTAGGGATTATCAGCCCCAGCATTTT	CASTRDYQPQHF
TRBJ2-1	TRBV11-2	.	many	14	TGTGCCAGCAGCTTAACCCGGGACGACAATGAGCAGTTCTTC	CASSLTRDDNEQFF
TRBJ2-6	TRBV28	TRBD1	.	18	TGTGCCAGCAGTGACTCCCGGGGACAGGGCTCTGGGGCCAACGTCCTGACTTTC	CASSDSRGQGSGANVLTF
TRBJ2-3	TRBV7-9	TRBD2	many	16	TGTGCCAGCAGCCGACGGGAGGGGCAGTTCGGAGATACGCAGTATTTT	CASSRREGQFGDTQYF
TRBJ1-6	TRBV6-1	.	many	14	TGTGCCAGCACCGAGGGGACGGGTAATTCACCCCTCCACTTT	CASTEGTGNSPLHF
TRBJ2-7	TRBV28	TRBD2	many	15	TGTGCCAGCAATCCAAGCGGGAGTGGGAGCCACGAGCAGTACTTC	CASNPSGSGSHEQYF
TRBJ2-7	TRBV5-1	TRBD2	many	14	TGCGCCAGCAGCTTGCGGGACTACGCCTACGAGCAGTACTTC	CASSLRDYAYEQYF
TRBJ2-7	TRBV20-1	TRBD1	many	12	TGCAGTGCGCCGGGACAGGGCTACGAGCAGTACTTC	CSAPGQGYEQYF
TRBJ2-5	TRBV4-2	TRBD2	.	17	TGTGCCAGCAGCCAAGCCGCCGGTCTAGCGGGTGAAGAGACCCAGTACTTC	CASSQAAGLAGEETQYF
TRBJ1-3	TRBV6-5	.	few	16	TGTGCCAGCAGTTACGGGGTGGGGGCGTCTGGAAACACCATATATTTT	CASSYGVGASGNTIYF
TRBJ1-2	TRBV24-1	TRBD1	.	16	TGTGCCACCAGTGATTCCGACAGGGAAGGGCTGGGGGGCTACACCTTC	CATSDSDREGLGGYTF
TRBJ2-4	TRBV5-6	TRBD1	.	15	TGTGCCAGCAGCTGGGATACGGGACAGGGAAACATTCAGTACTTC	CASSWDTGQGNIQYF
TRBJ2-2	TRBV6-2/TRBV6-3	.	once	15	TGTGCCAGCAGTTACCTCGGCGGGGAAGCCGGGGAGCTGTTTTTT	CASSYLGGEAGELFF
TRBJ2-1	TRBV12-3/TRBV12-4	.	many	13	TGTGCCAGCAGATCGACCTTAGCACCTGAGCAGTTCTTC	CASRSTLAPEQFF
TRBJ1-2	TRBV7-9	.	many	16	TGTGCCAGCAGCTACACACGACCAAGGGGGAACTATGGCTACACCTTC	CASSYTRPRGNYGYTF
TRBJ1-5	TRBV6-1	TRBD1	.	17	TGTGCCAGCAGAGGGACAGTGAGTATTAATAGCAATCAGCCCCAGCATTTT	CASRGTVSINSNQPQHF
TRBJ2-5	TRBV20-1	.	many	10	TGCAGTGCTGCCCAAGAGACCCAGTACTTC	CSAAQETQYF